This T cell receptor (beta chain) was identified in a study of PD-1 blockade in classical Hodgkin lymphoma. Only in-frame clones appear in the TCRdb table, and some are missing; sequencing was by immunoSEQ multiplex PCR. The table lists some 84,000 clones, roughly 89% of them singletons. This clone showed up just once. Every patient relapsed after autologous stem cell transplantation, and brentuximab vedotin exposure varied. The germline V and J ends were trimmed by 5 bases and 2 bases, with 12 bases remaining between them. CDR1 is SEHNR and CDR2 is FQNEAQ in the germline V gene (reference sequence). The CDR3 sequence is 14 residues long.

Material: peripheral blood mononuclear cells (PBMCs), obtained at baseline. The receptor was isolated from a human donor with classical Hodgkin lymphoma. The chain joins TRBV7-9 to TRBJ2-5; tentative D call: TRBD1 (6 bases). In DNA, the CDR3 is TGTGCCAGCAGCCCACGGACAGCTCAAGAGACCCAGTACTTC. As protein: CASSPRTAQETQYF.